Listed below are T cell receptor beta chains from one sample, sequenced in a study of blood T cell repertoires in COVID-19. TCRdb's table, derived via immunoSEQ multiplex PCR, lists solely in-frame clones and lacks some. The table has around 84,000 clones, roughly 90% seen once. Specimen: peripheral blood. These receptors were taken from a man aged 45-65 years with active COVID-19. Each CDR3 is given with its conserved first and last residue. Each record gives: J gene, V gene, CDR3 protein.

J: TRBJ2-7; V: TRBV7-9; CDR3: CASSLDPGRYEQYF
J: TRBJ2-7; V: TRBV27; CDR3: CASSPWTGSALEQYF
J: TRBJ2-3; V: TRBV5-4; CDR3: CASSSDGLAGADTQYF
J: TRBJ2-7; V: TRBV10-3; CDR3: CAIMAGGVSYEQYF
J: TRBJ1-5; V: TRBV7-8; CDR3: CASSLEGRGGNQPQHF
J: TRBJ1-6; V: TRBV28; CDR3: CASSSPEGVGSPLHF
J: TRBJ1-5; V: TRBV4-2; CDR3: CASSQDTGQLNQPQHF
J: TRBJ1-1; V: TRBV19; CDR3: CASSLQGTDTEAFF
J: TRBJ1-1; V: TRBV4-1; CDR3: CASSQGQLNTEAFF
J: TRBJ2-2; V: TRBV2; CDR3: CASSADRTNTGELFF
J: TRBJ1-2; V: TRBV5-1; CDR3: CASSNLGQGNYGYTF
J: TRBJ2-7; V: TRBV5-1; CDR3: CASRMGLAGGGGEQYF
J: TRBJ1-1; V: TRBV21-1; CDR3: CASPVLQGDTEAFF
J: TRBJ1-1; V: TRBV2; CDR3: CATFPPGSTEAFF
J: TRBJ2-1; V: TRBV28; CDR3: CASSPSGRTAEQFF
J: TRBJ1-5; V: TRBV6-5; CDR3: CASILDRFYQPQHF
J: TRBJ1-1; V: TRBV30; CDR3: CAWHRGAATEAFF
J: TRBJ1-1; V: TRBV7-8; CDR3: CASRRAGGWGMGTEAFF
J: TRBJ2-2; V: TRBV6-6; CDR3: CASSRDRGSGELFF
J: TRBJ2-2; V: TRBV9; CDR3: CASSGLTSGRVGELFF
J: TRBJ1-4; V: TRBV14; CDR3: CASGKRGQEYEKLFF
J: TRBJ2-7; V: TRBV3-1/TRBV3-2; CDR3: CASSQPSGTGAEQYF
J: TRBJ2-2; V: TRBV5-1; CDR3: CASSFQGTVNTGELFF
J: TRBJ2-5; V: TRBV5-6; CDR3: CASSLPGTALRGGSQYF
J: TRBJ2-5; V: TRBV27; CDR3: CASSPQTGFGETQYF
J: TRBJ2-2; V: TRBV4-1; CDR3: CASSLHGLGQGVFRELFF
J: TRBJ1-1; V: TRBV14; CDR3: CASSQDYTEAFF
J: TRBJ2-7; V: TRBV5-1; CDR3: CASRKVTSGGGAYEQYF
J: TRBJ1-5; V: TRBV30; CDR3: CAWSSGTGRQPQHF
J: TRBJ1-2; V: TRBV4-2; CDR3: CASSQSSLSGYGYTF
J: TRBJ1-3; V: TRBV4-3; CDR3: CASSQDPGEAYGNTIYF
J: TRBJ2-7; V: TRBV28; CDR3: CASSFPKGEILVRQYF
J: TRBJ1-5; V: TRBV7-2; CDR3: CASSLAQGRGNQPQHF
J: TRBJ2-7; V: TRBV3-1/TRBV3-2; CDR3: CASSQIRGEQYF
J: TRBJ1-5; V: TRBV28; CDR3: CASSRVSRFHQPQHF
J: TRBJ2-7; V: TRBV20-1; CDR3: CSAGGGFEQYF
J: TRBJ2-1; V: TRBV7-3; CDR3: CASSPKGGRLAGEGVEQFF
J: TRBJ1-2; V: TRBV19; CDR3: CASSIEASFYGYTF
J: TRBJ2-3; V: TRBV2; CDR3: CASSEQGSTDTQYF
J: TRBJ1-1; V: TRBV5-1; CDR3: CASSFGDREDTEAFF
J: TRBJ1-1; V: TRBV2; CDR3: CASIGGQGAGTEAFF
J: TRBJ2-7; V: TRBV14; CDR3: CASSHSGRPPYEQYF
J: TRBJ1-5; V: TRBV19; CDR3: CASSIAVNQPQHF
J: TRBJ1-4; V: TRBV18; CDR3: CASSPSGGREKLFF
J: TRBJ2-1; V: TRBV19; CDR3: CASSLGTSAYNEQFF
J: TRBJ2-7; V: TRBV28; CDR3: CASSTQGHEQYF
J: TRBJ1-1; V: TRBV5-1; CDR3: CASSLGPGMNTEAFF
J: TRBJ1-5; V: TRBV6-6; CDR3: CASSYSSISNQPQHF
J: TRBJ2-5; V: TRBV5-8; CDR3: CASSSDRKETQYF
J: TRBJ2-3; V: TRBV14; CDR3: CASSPRLGLIEDTQYF
J: TRBJ2-7; V: TRBV11-3; CDR3: CASSSWDRGDNEQYF
J: TRBJ2-3; V: TRBV4-3; CDR3: CASSHGNSGGTDTQYF
J: TRBJ2-3; V: TRBV20-1; CDR3: CSASWGGTDTQYF
J: TRBJ2-1; V: TRBV7-9; CDR3: CASSYPGTRYNEQFF
J: TRBJ1-1; V: TRBV28; CDR3: CASSLTNTEAFF
J: TRBJ2-7; V: TRBV27; CDR3: CASSFSGTSSYEQYF
J: TRBJ2-3; V: TRBV5-1; CDR3: CASSHGQGTQYF
J: TRBJ1-1; V: TRBV28; CDR3: CASSFGAGVNTEAFF
J: TRBJ1-5; V: TRBV6-1; CDR3: CASSVPAGTTIQPQHF